The subject of this entry is one T cell receptor beta chain. The target antigen is unknown. This sample stems from a study of T cells expressing NK-cell markers. Study information: The study drew TCR beta repertoires from sorted CD3+CD56+NKG2C+, CD3+CD56+NKG2C- and CD3+CD56-NKG2C+ T cells. HCMV seropositivity characterized most of the eight sequenced donors, and seronegativity one. Regarding the study as a whole: Dominant NKG2C+ clonotypes made up about 1.0-7.5% of CD8+ T cells in several donors. One observes that, in several donors, these clonotypes were also the leading ones within the CD3+CD56-NKG2C+ fraction.

TCRdb derives one entry per CDR3 protein from the 5' RACE reads, leaving out DNA. Its listing shows 550,000 or so distinct CDR3 sequences. Germline values: CDR1 LGHNA, CDR2 YNFKEQ. The CDR3 runs 16 residues. This TCR was recovered from a man aged 18-30 years in good health. The chain joins TRBV4-2 to TRBJ2-5; TCRdb calls TRBD1, which cannot be checked without DNA. Sequenced sample: blood T cells: a sorted CD56 or NKG2C T cell subset, CD4+ or CD8+ T cells, or bulk PBMC T cells (not recorded which). The CDR3 sequence is CASSQDSATGGKTQYF.